Below, 19 T cell receptor beta chains from the same sample are listed, as sequenced in a study of blood T cell repertoires in COVID-19. Profiled with immunoSEQ multiplex PCR; TCRdb holds only in-frame clones, not every one. This table holds about 190,000 clones, roughly 80% found once. Sequencing was done on a sample of peripheral blood. These receptors were collected from a woman aged 45 to 65 with acute or convalescent COVID-19.

The chain combines TRBV14 with TRBJ2-3; weak D call: TRBD1 (6 bases). Per germline, CDR1 SGHDN and CDR2 FVKESK. The CDR3 totals 16 residues. V lost 0 bases and J lost 1, with 11 bases in between. The CDR3 loop reads CASSQDGGLGTDTQYF. The CDR3 nucleotides read TGTGCCAGCAGCCAAGATGGGGGCCTAGGCACAGATACGCAGTATTTT.

This clone has only one observation. CDR3 region: CAISERGYGYTF. The CDR3 DNA is TGTGCCATCAGTGAGAGGGGCTATGGCTACACCTTC. This sequence joins TRBV10-3 and TRBJ1-2; a weak D match, TRBD1 (5 bases). The CDR3 loop spans 12 amino acids. V lost 2 bases and J lost 4, with 5 bases in between. CDR1 ENHRY and CDR2 SYGVKD come from the germline V gene.

This sequence joins TRBV28 and TRBJ1-1; 9 bases align to TRBD1. V lost 6 bases and J lost 5; bases outside the gene matches: 7. This CDR3 has 14 amino acids. Germline loops: CDR1 MDHEN, CDR2 SYDVKM. The chain's CDR3 is CASRPGQGRTEAFF. In DNA, the CDR3 is TGTGCCAGCAGACCCGGACAGGGGAGAACTGAAGCTTTCTTT.

The chain couples TRBV5-6 to TRBJ2-7; TRBD2 aligns across 10 bases. Trimming at V came to 4 bases and at J to 0 bases, leaving 7 bases not matched to a gene. The CDR3 is 16 amino acids. Germline values: CDR1 SGHDT, CDR2 YYEEEE. In nucleotides, the CDR3 is TGTGCCAGCAGCCTAGTAGCGGGAGGATCCTCCTACGAGCAGTACTTC. Amino acids: CASSLVAGGSSYEQYF.

The chain links TRBV5-1 to TRBJ1-1, with 7 bases identical to TRBD1. V dropped 4 bases and J dropped 0; count of bases not matched to a gene: 6. CDR1 and CDR2 from the germline V gene are SGHRS and YFSETQ. CDR3 length: 15 amino acids. Here the CDR3 reads CASSPKTGMNTEAFF. In nucleotides, the CDR3 is TGCGCCAGCAGCCCAAAGACAGGGATGAACACTGAAGCTTTCTTT.

The rearrangement uses TRBV28 and TRBJ2-2, with 9 bases lining up with TRBD1. V lost 5 bases and J lost 5; bases outside the gene matches: 9. CDR3 size: 16 residues. Germline V gene sequence: CDR1 MDHEN, CDR2 SYDVKM. Here the CDR3 reads CASSIGTGSSTGELFF. CDR3 coding DNA: TGTGCCAGCAGTATAGGGACAGGGTCGTCAACCGGGGAGCTGTTTTTT.

J is TRBJ2-5 and V is TRBV7-2; 8 bases agree with TRBD1. The junction had 10 bases not matched to a gene; V was cut back by 5 bases and J by 5 bases. From germline, CDR1 is SGHTA and CDR2 FQGNSA. The CDR3 contains 15 residues. CDR3 DNA sequence: TGTGCCAGCAGCCCAGGGACAGGCTTTGGGGAGACCCAGTACTTC. This sequence encodes CASSPGTGFGETQYF.

This CDR3 is CASRGSGLYEQYF. The DNA for the CDR3 is TGTGCCAGCAGGGGTAGCGGATTATACGAGCAGTACTTC. V usage is TRBV3-1 (or the pseudogene TRBV3-2) and J usage is TRBJ2-7, with D maybe TRBD2 (6 bases). V lost 6 bases, J lost 4 bases, and 13 bases lay in between. The CDR3 has 13 residues. In germline, CDR1 is LGHDT, CDR2 YNNKEL (reference sequence).

The rearrangement links TRBV27 to TRBJ2-1, with no clear D. Germline-derived CDR1 and CDR2 are MNHEY and SMNVEV (reference sequence). V was shortened by 6 bases and J by 1 base, with 10 bases between the two germline ends. This CDR3 region has 14 residues. CDR3 in DNA: TGTGCCAGCAGCCCCGACAATTCCTACAATGAGCAGTTCTTC. This encodes CASSPDNSYNEQFF.

The chain couples TRBV19 to TRBJ1-1; TRBD1 agrees at 8 bases. The CDR3 totals 17 residues. The V gene's germline CDR1 is LNHDA and CDR2 SQIVND (reference sequence). V lost 5 bases and J lost 0; bases outside the gene matches: 11. CDR3: CASSSPPGQAMNTEAFF. CDR3 bases: TGTGCCAGTAGTTCCCCCCCGGGACAGGCTATGAACACTGAAGCTTTCTTT.

The chain employs TRBV6-1 and TRBJ1-3, with 11 nucleotides matching TRBD1. V was clipped by 3 bases and J by 7 bases; unmatched bases: 8. The V gene's germline CDR1 is MNHNS and CDR2 SASEGT. The CDR3 is 16 residues long. This CDR3 is CASSDTSGTGGNTIYF. The CDR3 DNA sequence: TGTGCCAGCAGTGATACTTCCGGGACAGGGGGGAACACCATATATTTT.

This clone was recorded only once. J is TRBJ2-7 and V is TRBV27; maybe TRBD1 (6 bases). V was pared by 2 bases and J by 1 base, with 9 bases between. This CDR3 is built from 14 residues. Germline V gives CDR1 MNHEY, CDR2 SMNVEV (reference sequence). CDR3 DNA sequence: TGTGCCAGCAGTTTAGCACAGGGATCCTACGAGCAGTACTTC. Amino acid sequence: CASSLAQGSYEQYF.

This chain links TRBV6-5 with TRBJ1-1; D perhaps matches TRBD1 (6 bases). CDR3 size: 15 residues. V lost 0 bases and J 1 base, leaving 9 bases between the germline ends. Germline loops: CDR1 MNHEY, CDR2 SVGAGI. CDR3 loop: CASSYSGTRNTEAFF. The CDR3 nucleotides are TGTGCCAGCAGTTACTCAGGGACAAGGAACACTGAAGCTTTCTTT.

This clone was counted a single time. The V and J genes are TRBV5-1 and TRBJ1-4, with TRBD1 as a possible D gene (5 bases). Germline assignment: CDR1 SGHRS and CDR2 YFSETQ. CDR3 length: 14 residues. V lost 2 bases and J 8 bases, leaving 13 bases between the germline ends. The CDR3 DNA is TGCGCCAGCAGCTTTAGGACACAGGACGAAAAACTGTTTTTT. Protein product: CASSFRTQDEKLFF.

The chain has TRBV27 and TRBJ2-1, with TRBD2 identical over 7 bases. Trimming took 2 bases from V and 6 from J; bases not matched to a gene: 7. There are 15 residues in the CDR3. The germline V gene has CDR1 MNHEY and CDR2 SMNVEV (reference sequence). The CDR3 sequence: CASSLNFAGVNEQFF. CDR3 sequence (DNA): TGTGCCAGCAGTTTAAACTTCGCGGGAGTCAATGAGCAGTTCTTC.

This clone was detected a few times. This chain links TRBV28 with TRBJ2-7; D not certain. Trimming pared 5 bases from V and 5 bases from J, leaving 16 bases between. Looked up from germline, CDR1 is MDHEN and CDR2 is SYDVKM. The CDR3 sequence is 14 residues long. In DNA form, the CDR3 reads TGTGCCAGCAGTCCCCATGATCGACACAACGAGCAGTACTTC. This gives the protein CASSPHDRHNEQYF.

The chain combines TRBV6-6 with TRBJ2-7; TRBD1 agrees at 8 bases. CDR3 size: 14 residues. Germline CDR1 MNHNY, CDR2 SVGAGI (reference sequence). J was trimmed by 0 bases and V by 6 bases; bases with no gene match: 4. The CDR3: CASRTTGDSYEQYF. The CDR3, as DNA: TGTGCCAGCAGAACGACAGGGGACTCCTACGAGCAGTACTTC.

The V gene is TRBV7-2, the J gene TRBJ2-2, with D possibly matching TRBD1 (6 bases). V was shortened by 5 bases and J by 0 bases, with 13 bases between the two germline ends. Germline V gene sequence: CDR1 SGHTA, CDR2 FQGNSA. This CDR3 has 16 residues. This CDR3 is CASSHPGTSNTGELFF. Here the CDR3 DNA reads TGTGCCAGCAGCCACCCCGGGACATCGAACACCGGGGAGCTGTTTTTT. Supplemented by reference TRBV7-2 and TRBJ2-2, the full variable domain reads GAGVSQSPSNKVTEKGKDVELRCDPISGHTALYWYRQSLGQGLEFLIYFQGNSAPDKSGLPSDRFSAERTGGSVSTLTIQRTQQEDSAVYLCASSHPGTSNTGELFFGEGSRLTVL.

This chain links TRBV18 with TRBJ2-1, with 11 bases aligning to TRBD2. Germline CDR1 KGHSH, CDR2 LQKENI. The CDR3 runs to 17 residues. Losses at the gene ends were 6 bases for V and 4 bases for J; bases not matched to a gene: 11. The CDR3 DNA follows: TGTGCCAGCTCCCGTCGGGAGACTAGCGGGGATTACAATGAGCAGTTCTTC. It is translated as CASSRRETSGDYNEQFF. Drawing the rest from reference TRBV18 and TRBJ2-1, the complete variable domain is NAGVMQNPRHLVRRRGQEARLRCSPMKGHSHVYWYRQLPEEGLKFMVYLQKENIIDESGMPKERFSAEFPKEGPSILRIQQVVRGDSAAYFCASSRRETSGDYNEQFFGPGTRLTVL.